The 15 T cell receptor beta chains given below trace back to one sample, sequenced in a study of blood T cell repertoires in COVID-19. Data came from immunoSEQ multiplex PCR; TCRdb stores just in-frame clones and leaves some out. The sample lists approximately 410,000 clones, approximately 90% seen once, with approximately 1.5% in the top ten. Sequenced: peripheral blood. These receptors all stem from a woman aged 25 to 39 with active or convalescent COVID-19.

V and J are TRBV5-6 and TRBJ1-5; D is unclear. Trimming removed 1 base from V and 0 bases from J, with 11 bases in between. Germline CDR1 SGHDT, CDR2 YYEEEE. CDR3 length: 16 amino acids. The CDR3 here is CASSLSRQASNQPQHF. Written as DNA, the CDR3 is TGTGCCAGCAGCTTGAGTCGGCAGGCTAGCAATCAGCCCCAGCATTTT.

The chain uses TRBV5-4 and TRBJ2-6; no reliable D call. Germline-derived CDR1 and CDR2 are SGHNT and YYREEE (reference sequence). The length of the CDR3 is 15 residues. Trimming cost V 4 bases and J 4 bases, with 12 bases left between them. CDR3 coding DNA: TGTGCCAGCAGCCTCGACCAGGCGGGGGCCAACGTCCTGACTTTC. It translates to CASSLDQAGANVLTF.

The V call is TRBV6-5, the J call TRBJ1-1; D remains ambiguous. Germline V gives CDR1 MNHEY, CDR2 SVGAGI. The CDR3 runs to 14 residues. Trimming left V 6 bases short and J 3 bases short, with 14 bases between. Written as DNA, the CDR3 is TGTGCCAGCAGGGTCGGGATTCCTGACACTGAAGCTTTCTTT. Translation gives CASRVGIPDTEAFF.

V usage is TRBV4-1 and J usage is TRBJ1-1; TRBD1 might be the D (6 bases). Deletions cut 1 base from V and 1 base from J, with 7 bases between. The CDR3 consists of 14 residues. The germline V gene encodes CDR1 MGHRA and CDR2 YSYEKL. The CDR3 sequence is CASSQGGGNTEAFF. DNA of the CDR3: TGCGCCAGCAGCCAAGGAGGGGGGAACACTGAAGCTTTCTTT.

Of note for this clone: This specimen includes other DNA sequences encoding the same CDR3. The chain recombines TRBV18 with TRBJ2-7; D not resolved. The germline gives CDR1 KGHSH, CDR2 LQKENI. There are 13 residues in the CDR3. V was clipped by 0 bases and J by 1 base, with 4 bases between them. This chain's CDR3 is CASSPPSSYEQYF. CDR3 bases: TGTGCCAGCTCACCACCGTCTTCCTACGAGCAGTACTTC.

The chain carries TRBV2 and TRBJ2-4; no definite D call. This CDR3 has 13 residues. V dropped 5 bases and J dropped 5 bases, with 10 bases sitting between them. Germline assignment: CDR1 SNHLY and CDR2 FYNNEI. CDR3 amino acids: CASSKNSENIQYF. The CDR3 DNA follows: TGTGCCAGCAGTAAAAACTCCGAAAACATTCAGTACTTC.

The chain joins TRBV6-2 or TRBV6-3 to TRBJ2-5; no definite D call. V dropped 5 bases and J dropped 4 bases, with 11 bases sitting between them. From germline, CDR1 is MNHEY and CDR2 SVGEGT. The CDR3 length is 13 residues. The CDR3 protein is CASSTTLAETQYF. CDR3 sequence (DNA): TGTGCCAGCAGTACGACTTTGGCAGAGACCCAGTACTTC.

Only one count was recorded for this clone. The chain employs TRBV14 and TRBJ2-7; 8 bases line up with TRBD1. There are 17 residues in the CDR3. The junction had 10 bases not matched to a gene; V was cut back by 2 bases and J by 1 base. Looked up from germline, CDR1 is SGHDN and CDR2 is FVKESK. CDR3 DNA sequence: TGTGCCAGCAGCCAAAGGGCCGGGCAGGGGGCTTCCTACGAGCAGTACTTC. The encoded protein is CASSQRAGQGASYEQYF.

The rearrangement links TRBV5-5 to TRBJ2-3, with D possibly matching TRBD2 (6 bases). Germline CDR1 and CDR2: SGHKS and YYEKEE (reference sequence). The CDR3 is 13 residues long. The V and J ends lost 4 bases and 6 bases respectively, with 12 bases between them. CDR3 sequence reads: CASSGGSWDTQYF. The CDR3 DNA sequence: TGTGCCAGCAGCGGGGGGTCCTGGGATACGCAGTATTTT.

The V call is TRBV5-6, the J call TRBJ2-1; D might be TRBD1 (6 bases). Trimming stripped 0 bases from V and 16 bases from J, with 14 bases between. The CDR3 consists of 12 residues. Per germline, CDR1 SGHDT and CDR2 YYEEEE. CDR3 sequence: CASSLGGGFRFF. Here the CDR3 DNA reads TGTGCCAGCAGCTTGGGAGGGGGTTTCCGCTTCTTC.

V and J are TRBV5-4 and TRBJ1-6; 7 nucleotides align to TRBD1. The CDR3 is made up of 18 amino acids. CDR1 and CDR2 (germline): SGHNT, YYREEE (reference sequence). Trimming took 4 bases from V and 5 from J; bases not matched to a gene: 15. CDR3 sequence: CASSLNWDSRPNNSPLHF. The CDR3 coding sequence is TGTGCCAGCAGCCTGAATTGGGACAGCCGACCTAATAATTCACCCCTCCACTTT.

V and J are TRBV19 and TRBJ1-1; weak D call: TRBD1 (6 bases). The ends were cut back, 7 bases at V and 12 bases at J, with 15 bases in the middle. The CDR3 sequence is 11 residues long. Germline loops: CDR1 LNHDA, CDR2 SQIVND (reference sequence). CDR3 in DNA: TGTGCCAGTAATTTAGGGACATGGACTTTCTTT. Encoded protein: CASNLGTWTFF.

This sequence joins TRBV5-6 and TRBJ2-1; TRBD2 agrees at 8 bases. The CDR3 is 15 amino acids. Per the germline V gene, CDR1 is SGHDT and CDR2 is YYEEEE. After removal of 4 bases from V and 9 bases from J, the junction contained 12 bases not matched to a gene. CDR3 in amino acids: CASSAARGGFTEQFF. In DNA form, the CDR3 reads TGTGCCAGCAGCGCTGCCCGGGGGGGCTTCACTGAGCAGTTCTTC.

The rearrangement joins TRBV18 to TRBJ1-2; 9 bases fit TRBD1. Germline V CDR1 and CDR2: KGHSH, LQKENI. CDR3 length equals 15 residues. The ends lost 0 bases at V and 4 bases at J; junction bases unmatched: 3. The CDR3 coding sequence is TGTGCCAGCTCACCACCGGGACAGGGAGTCTATGGCTACACCTTC. Translated: CASSPPGQGVYGYTF. Based on the CDR3 plus reference TRBV18 and TRBJ1-2, the full variable domain is NAGVMQNPRHLVRRRGQEARLRCSPMKGHSHVYWYRQLPEEGLKFMVYLQKENIIDESGMPKERFSAEFPKEGPSILRIQQVVRGDSAAYFCASSPPGQGVYGYTFGSGTRLTVV.

Notes on this clone: Its ends do not fully match the called genes, so a read error is possible. The chain links TRBV5-1 to TRBJ1-1, with TRBD1 identical over 12 bases. CDR3 length equals 15 residues. The germline V gene encodes CDR1 SGHRS and CDR2 YFSETQ. The chain's CDR3 is CASSPSGQGATDAFF. DNA of the CDR3: TGCGCCAGCAGTCCTTCGGGACAGGGGGCGACTGACGCTTTCTTT.